This T cell receptor (beta chain) was recovered during a study of blood T cell repertoires in COVID-19. In the authors' workflow: Amplification with reference gene primers provided the estimates of nucleated cell counts. Using immunoSEQ multiplex PCR, the repertoire was profiled, and TCRdb retains in-frame clones only, with some absent. V, J and clone size reflect that table, while D and trimming were determined from the DNA. The table has 150,000 or so clones, 80% to 90% seen once. While infection was still active, Seattle patients were enrolled and then followed longitudinally. In germline, CDR1 is SGHTA, CDR2 FQGTGA. Trimming left V 1 base short and J 6 bases short, with 8 bases between. The CDR3 is 13 amino acids. The table lists this clone with a count of one.

The sequenced material came from peripheral blood. V is TRBV7-3 and J is TRBJ2-3, with D possibly matching TRBD1 (5 bases). This TCR came from a woman aged 55 to 70 with COVID-19, enrolled during active disease. Written as DNA, the CDR3 is TGTGCCAGCAGCTTAATCAGGGCGGATACGCAGTATTTT. Translating it yields CASSLIRADTQYF.